The rows below give T cell receptor beta chains drawn from one sample of a study of patients and donors after allogeneic stem cell transplantation. TCRdb reprocessed the RT-PCR reads via MiXCR and lists one record per CDR3 protein. The sample lists about 200,000 distinct CDR3 sequences, around two fifths occurring once. The sequenced sample consisted of blood, either unsorted or a sorted T cell fraction (not recorded which). The receptors derive from a human donor who was either an allogeneic HSCT recipient or a stem cell or donor lymphocyte infusion donor (not recorded which). It is not recorded whose cells these are; they may come from a transplant donor. CDR3s include the opening cysteine and the closing phenylalanine or tryptophan. The order of the fields is clone size, V gene, J gene, D gene, CDR3 length, CDR3 protein, CDR3 DNA. The D gene is left open where the match is weak. Clone size is not always given. Where it is, it says once, few, many or a class for expanded clones.

clone_size: NA
v_call: TRBV6-2/TRBV6-3
j_call: TRBJ1-3
d_call: NA
cdr3_length: 15
cdr3_aa: CASSSRTDSGNTIYF
cdr3_nt: TGTGCCAGCAGTTCGCGGACAGATTCTGGAAACACCATATATTTT

clone_size: NA
v_call: TRBV29-1
j_call: TRBJ1-4
d_call: NA
cdr3_length: 10
cdr3_aa: CSALNEKLFF
cdr3_nt: TGCAGCGCCCTGAATGAAAAACTGTTTTTT

clone_size: once
v_call: TRBV5-6
j_call: TRBJ2-2
d_call: NA
cdr3_length: 13
cdr3_aa: CASSLEGSGELFF
cdr3_nt: TGTGCCAGCAGCTTGGAAGGTTCCGGGGAGCTGTTTTTT

clone_size: NA
v_call: TRBV20-1
j_call: TRBJ2-7
d_call: NA
cdr3_length: 12
cdr3_aa: CSAQDGTYEQYF
cdr3_nt: TGCAGTGCTCAGGACGGGACCTACGAGCAGTACTTC

clone_size: few
v_call: TRBV9
j_call: TRBJ1-5
d_call: NA
cdr3_length: 13
cdr3_aa: CASSVTSNQPQHF
cdr3_nt: TGTGCCAGCAGCGTAACTAGCAATCAGCCCCAGCATTTT

clone_size: few
v_call: TRBV20-1
j_call: TRBJ1-1
d_call: NA
cdr3_length: 12
cdr3_aa: CSAERTNTEAFF
cdr3_nt: TGCAGTGCTGAAAGGACGAACACTGAAGCTTTCTTT

clone_size: NA
v_call: TRBV27
j_call: TRBJ2-7
d_call: NA
cdr3_length: 14
cdr3_aa: CASSRRDTSYEQYF
cdr3_nt: TGTGCCAGCAGTCGCCGGGACACCTCCTACGAGCAGTACTTC

clone_size: NA
v_call: TRBV12-3/TRBV12-4
j_call: TRBJ1-5
d_call: TRBD1
cdr3_length: 16
cdr3_aa: CASSDRGVDSNQPQHF
cdr3_nt: TGTGCCAGCAGCGACAGGGGGGTCGATAGCAATCAGCCCCAGCATTTT

clone_size: NA
v_call: TRBV3-1
j_call: TRBJ1-6
d_call: NA
cdr3_length: 11
cdr3_aa: CASSHNSPLHF
cdr3_nt: TGTGCCAGCTCCCATAATTCACCCCTCCACTTT

clone_size: NA
v_call: TRBV12-3/TRBV12-4
j_call: TRBJ2-7
d_call: TRBD2
cdr3_length: 17
cdr3_aa: CASSFPRGGLDSYEQYF
cdr3_nt: TGTGCCAGCAGTTTTCCTCGGGGGGGACTGGATTCCTACGAGCAGTACTTC

clone_size: few
v_call: TRBV5-5
j_call: TRBJ2-7
d_call: NA
cdr3_length: 13
cdr3_aa: CASSWTVSYEQYF
cdr3_nt: TGTGCCAGCAGCTGGACTGTCTCCTACGAGCAGTACTTC

clone_size: few
v_call: TRBV5-6
j_call: TRBJ1-5
d_call: TRBD1
cdr3_length: 14
cdr3_aa: CASSYGTANQPQHF
cdr3_nt: TGTGCCAGCAGCTACGGGACAGCAAATCAGCCCCAGCATTTT

clone_size: few
v_call: TRBV29-1
j_call: TRBJ1-2
d_call: TRBD1
cdr3_length: 11
cdr3_aa: CSAGQNYGYTF
cdr3_nt: TGCAGCGCGGGACAGAACTATGGCTACACCTTC

clone_size: NA
v_call: TRBV12-3/TRBV12-4
j_call: TRBJ1-5
d_call: NA
cdr3_length: 13
cdr3_aa: CASSFKDNQPQHF
cdr3_nt: TGTGCCAGCAGTTTTAAAGACAATCAGCCCCAGCATTTT